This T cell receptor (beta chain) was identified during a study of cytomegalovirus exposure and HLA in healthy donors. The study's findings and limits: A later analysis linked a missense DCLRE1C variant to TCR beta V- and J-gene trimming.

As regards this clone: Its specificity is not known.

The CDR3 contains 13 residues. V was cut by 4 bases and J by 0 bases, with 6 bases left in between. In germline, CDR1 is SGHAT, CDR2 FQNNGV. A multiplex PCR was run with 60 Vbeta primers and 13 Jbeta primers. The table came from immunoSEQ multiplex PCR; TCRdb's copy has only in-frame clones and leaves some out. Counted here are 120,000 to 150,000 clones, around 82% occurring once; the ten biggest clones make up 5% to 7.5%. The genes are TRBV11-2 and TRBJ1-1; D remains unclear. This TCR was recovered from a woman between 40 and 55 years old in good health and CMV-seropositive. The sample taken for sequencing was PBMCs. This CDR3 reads CASSSQLNTEAFF. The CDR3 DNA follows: TGTGCCAGCAGCTCACAGCTGAACACTGAAGCTTTCTTT. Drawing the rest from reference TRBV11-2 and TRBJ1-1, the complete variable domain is EAGVAQSPRYKIIEKRQSVAFWCNPISGHATLYWYQQILGQGPKLLIQFQNNGVVDDSQLPKDRFSAERLKGVDSTLKIQPAKLEDSAVYLCASSSQLNTEAFFGQGTRLTVV.